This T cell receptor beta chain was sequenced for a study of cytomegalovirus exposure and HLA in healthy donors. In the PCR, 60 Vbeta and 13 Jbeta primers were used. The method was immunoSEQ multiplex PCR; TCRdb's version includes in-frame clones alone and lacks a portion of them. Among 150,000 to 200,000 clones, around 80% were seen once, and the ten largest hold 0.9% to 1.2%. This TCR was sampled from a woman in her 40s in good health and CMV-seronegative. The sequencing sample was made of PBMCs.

CDR3 sequence reads: CASSIDLLAGVSEQFF. DNA for the CDR3: TGTGCCAGTAGTATAGATCTATTAGCGGGAGTAAGTGAGCAGTTCTTC. V gene TRBV19 combines with J gene TRBJ2-1; TRBD2 agrees at 9 bases. Trimming at V came to 0 bases and at J to 9 bases, leaving 9 bases not matched to a gene. This CDR3 region has 16 residues. Germline lookup yields CDR1 LNHDA and CDR2 SQIVND (reference sequence). The variable domain in full, completed from reference TRBV19 and TRBJ2-1, reads DGGITQSPKYLFRKEGQNVTLSCEQNLNHDAMYWYRQDPGQGLRLIYYSQIVNDFQKGDIAEGYSVSREKKESFPLTVTSAQKNPTAFYLCASSIDLLAGVSEQFFGPGTRLTVL.